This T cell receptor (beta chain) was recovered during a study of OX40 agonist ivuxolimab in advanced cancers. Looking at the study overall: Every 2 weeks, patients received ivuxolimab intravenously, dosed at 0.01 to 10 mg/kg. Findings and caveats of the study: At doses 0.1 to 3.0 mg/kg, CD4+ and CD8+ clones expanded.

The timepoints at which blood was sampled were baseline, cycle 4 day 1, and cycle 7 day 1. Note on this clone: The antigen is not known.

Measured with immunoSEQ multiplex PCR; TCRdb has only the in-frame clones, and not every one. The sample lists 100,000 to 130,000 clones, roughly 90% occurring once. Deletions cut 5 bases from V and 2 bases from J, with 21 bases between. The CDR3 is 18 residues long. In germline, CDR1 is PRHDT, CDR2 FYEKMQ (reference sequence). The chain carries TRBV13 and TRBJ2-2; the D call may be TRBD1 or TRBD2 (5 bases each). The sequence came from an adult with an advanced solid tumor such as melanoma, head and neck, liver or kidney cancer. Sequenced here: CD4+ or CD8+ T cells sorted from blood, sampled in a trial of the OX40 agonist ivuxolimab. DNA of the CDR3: TGTGCCAGCAGCCCTCTAATAGGCCGGGGCCATAACACCGGGGAGCTGTTTTTT. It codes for CASSPLIGRGHNTGELFF.